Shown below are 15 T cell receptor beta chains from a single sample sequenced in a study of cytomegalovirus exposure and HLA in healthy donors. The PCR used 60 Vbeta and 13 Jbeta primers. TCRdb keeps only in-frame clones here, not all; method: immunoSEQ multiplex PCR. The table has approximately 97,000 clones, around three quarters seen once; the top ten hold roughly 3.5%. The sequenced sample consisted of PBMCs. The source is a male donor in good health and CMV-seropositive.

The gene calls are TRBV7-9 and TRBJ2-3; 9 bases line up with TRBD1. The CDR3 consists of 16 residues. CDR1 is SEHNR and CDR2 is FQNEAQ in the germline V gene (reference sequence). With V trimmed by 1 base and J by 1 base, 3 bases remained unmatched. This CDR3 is CASSLEGQGRTDTQYF. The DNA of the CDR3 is TGTGCCAGCAGCTTAGAGGGACAGGGTCGCACAGATACGCAGTATTTT.

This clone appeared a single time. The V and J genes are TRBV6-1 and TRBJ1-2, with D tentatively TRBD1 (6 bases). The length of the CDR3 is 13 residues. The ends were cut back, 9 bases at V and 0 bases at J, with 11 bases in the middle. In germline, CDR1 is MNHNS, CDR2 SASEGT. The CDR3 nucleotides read TGTGCCAGTCGGACAGTCGCTAACTATGGCTACACCTTC. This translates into CASRTVANYGYTF.

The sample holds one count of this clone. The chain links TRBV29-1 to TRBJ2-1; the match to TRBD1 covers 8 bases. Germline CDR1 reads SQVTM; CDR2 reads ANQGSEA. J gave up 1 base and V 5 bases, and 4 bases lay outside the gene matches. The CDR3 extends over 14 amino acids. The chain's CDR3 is CSVQNRGSYNEQFF. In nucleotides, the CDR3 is TGCAGCGTTCAGAACAGGGGGTCCTACAATGAGCAGTTCTTC.

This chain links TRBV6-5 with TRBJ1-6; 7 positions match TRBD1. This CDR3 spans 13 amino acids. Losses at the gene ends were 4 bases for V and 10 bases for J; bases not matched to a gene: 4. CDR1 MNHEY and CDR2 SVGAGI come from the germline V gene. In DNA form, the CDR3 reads TGTGCCAGCAGTTGGACAGGTTACTCACCCCTCCACTTT. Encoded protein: CASSWTGYSPLHF.

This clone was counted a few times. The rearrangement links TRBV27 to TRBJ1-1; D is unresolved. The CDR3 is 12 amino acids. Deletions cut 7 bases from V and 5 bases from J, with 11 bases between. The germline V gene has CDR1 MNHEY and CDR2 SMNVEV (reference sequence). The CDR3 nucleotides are TGTGCCAGCATATCAGGAGGGACTGAAGCTTTCTTT. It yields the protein CASISGGTEAFF.

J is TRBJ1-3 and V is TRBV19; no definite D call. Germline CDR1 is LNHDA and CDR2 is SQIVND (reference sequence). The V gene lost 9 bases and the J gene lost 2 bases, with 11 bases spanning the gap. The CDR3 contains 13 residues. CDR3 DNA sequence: TGTGCCAGCCGTACGGTGGCTGGAAACACCATATATTTT. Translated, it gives CASRTVAGNTIYF.

CDR3 residues: CASSVGQVGEQYF. The CDR3 bases are TGTGCCAGCAGCGTAGGACAGGTTGGGGAGCAGTACTTC. The chain couples TRBV11-3 to TRBJ2-7, with 7 bases lining up with TRBD1. This CDR3 is 13 amino acids long. Per the germline V gene, CDR1 is SGHNT and CDR2 is YENEEA. V was pared by 5 bases and J by 7 bases, with 8 bases of the junction left unmatched.

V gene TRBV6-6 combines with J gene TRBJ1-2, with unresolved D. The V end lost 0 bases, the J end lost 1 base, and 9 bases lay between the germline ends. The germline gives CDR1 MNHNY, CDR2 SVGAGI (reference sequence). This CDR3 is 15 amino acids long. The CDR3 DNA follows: TGTGCCAGCAGTTACTCGAGTGGGCGTAACTATGGCTACACCTTC. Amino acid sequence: CASSYSSGRNYGYTF.

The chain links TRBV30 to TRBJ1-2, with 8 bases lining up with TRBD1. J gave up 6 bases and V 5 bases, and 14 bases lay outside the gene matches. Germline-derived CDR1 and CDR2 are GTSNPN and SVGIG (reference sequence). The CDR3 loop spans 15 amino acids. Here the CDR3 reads CAWYPRTGFSNGYTF. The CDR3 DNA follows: TGTGCCTGGTACCCGAGGACAGGGTTTAGTAATGGCTACACCTTC.

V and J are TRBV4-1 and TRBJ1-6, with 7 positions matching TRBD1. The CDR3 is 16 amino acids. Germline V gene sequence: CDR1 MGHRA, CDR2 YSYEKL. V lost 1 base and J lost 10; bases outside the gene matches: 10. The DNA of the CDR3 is TGCGCCAGCAGCCAAGTACCCTTTAGGGGGCCCTCACCCCTCCACTTT. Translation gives CASSQVPFRGPSPLHF.

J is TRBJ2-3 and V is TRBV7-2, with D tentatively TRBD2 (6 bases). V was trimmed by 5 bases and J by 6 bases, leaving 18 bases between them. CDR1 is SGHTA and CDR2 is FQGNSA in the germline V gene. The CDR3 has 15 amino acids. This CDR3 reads CASSPPTGDEDTQYF. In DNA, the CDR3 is TGTGCCAGCAGCCCGCCCACGGGGGATGAGGATACGCAGTATTTT.

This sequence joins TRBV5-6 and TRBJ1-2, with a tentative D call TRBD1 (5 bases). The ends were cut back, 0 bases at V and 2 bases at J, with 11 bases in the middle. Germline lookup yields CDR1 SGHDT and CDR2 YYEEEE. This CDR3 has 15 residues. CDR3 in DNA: TGTGCCAGCAGCTTGGAGCGGGCAGGGAACTATGGCTACACCTTC. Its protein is CASSLERAGNYGYTF.

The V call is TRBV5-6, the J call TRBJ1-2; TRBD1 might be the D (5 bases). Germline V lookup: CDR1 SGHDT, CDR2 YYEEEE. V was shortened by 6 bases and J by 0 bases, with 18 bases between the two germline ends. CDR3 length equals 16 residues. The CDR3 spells CASTLGRGGANYGYTF. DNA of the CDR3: TGTGCCAGCACCCTTGGACGGGGGGGGGCTAACTATGGCTACACCTTC.

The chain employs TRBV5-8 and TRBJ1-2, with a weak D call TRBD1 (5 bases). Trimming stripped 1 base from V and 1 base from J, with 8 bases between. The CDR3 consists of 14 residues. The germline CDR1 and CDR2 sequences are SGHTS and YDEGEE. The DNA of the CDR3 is TGTGCCAGCAGCTTGCTAGGGGTTAACTATGGCTACACCTTC. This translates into CASSLLGVNYGYTF.

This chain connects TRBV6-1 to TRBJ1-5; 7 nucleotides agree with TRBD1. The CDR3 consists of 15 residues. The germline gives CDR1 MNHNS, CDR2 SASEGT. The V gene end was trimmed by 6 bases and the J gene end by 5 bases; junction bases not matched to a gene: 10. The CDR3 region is CASSDLRDSYQPQHF. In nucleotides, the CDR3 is TGTGCCAGCAGCGATCTGAGGGACAGCTATCAGCCCCAGCATTTT.